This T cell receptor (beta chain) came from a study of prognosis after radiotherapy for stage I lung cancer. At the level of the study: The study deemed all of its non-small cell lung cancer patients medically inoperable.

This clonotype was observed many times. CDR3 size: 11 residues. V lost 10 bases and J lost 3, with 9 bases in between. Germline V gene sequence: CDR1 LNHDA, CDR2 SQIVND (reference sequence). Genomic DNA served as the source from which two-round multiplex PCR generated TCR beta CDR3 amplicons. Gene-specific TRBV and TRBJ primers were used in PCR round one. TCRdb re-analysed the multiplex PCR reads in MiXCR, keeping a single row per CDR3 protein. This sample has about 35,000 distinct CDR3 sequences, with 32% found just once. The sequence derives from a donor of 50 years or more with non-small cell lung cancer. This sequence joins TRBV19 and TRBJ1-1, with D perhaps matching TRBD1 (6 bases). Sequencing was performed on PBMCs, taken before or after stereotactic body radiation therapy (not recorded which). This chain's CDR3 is CATRGYTEAFF. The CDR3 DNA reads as TGTGCCACCAGGGGATACACTGAAGCTTTCTTT.